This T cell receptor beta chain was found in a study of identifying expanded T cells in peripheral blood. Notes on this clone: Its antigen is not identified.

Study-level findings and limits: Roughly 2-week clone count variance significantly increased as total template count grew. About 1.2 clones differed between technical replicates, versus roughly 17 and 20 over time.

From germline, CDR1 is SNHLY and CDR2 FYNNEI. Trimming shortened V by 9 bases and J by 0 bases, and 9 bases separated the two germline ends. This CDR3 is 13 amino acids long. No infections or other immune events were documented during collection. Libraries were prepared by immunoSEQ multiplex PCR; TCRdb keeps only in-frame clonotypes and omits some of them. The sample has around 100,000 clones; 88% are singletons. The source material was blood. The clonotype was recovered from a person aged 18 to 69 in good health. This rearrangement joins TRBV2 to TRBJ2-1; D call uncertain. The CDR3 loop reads CASRVGSYNEQFF. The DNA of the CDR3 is TGTGCCAGTCGTGTGGGCTCCTACAATGAGCAGTTCTTC.